The next 4 T cell receptor beta chains were all read from a single sample in a study of blood T cell repertoires in COVID-19. Some clones are missing from TCRdb's copy, which holds only in-frame ones; the method was immunoSEQ multiplex PCR. The sample yields roughly 240,000 clones, approximately 86% seen once. The sample consisted of peripheral blood. The receptors derive from a woman in her 30s who had recovered from COVID-19.

The gene calls are TRBV7-2 and TRBJ2-3; D remains ambiguous. Trimming removed 1 base from V and 0 bases from J, with 8 bases in between. The CDR3 consists of 15 residues. Looked up from germline, CDR1 is SGHTA and CDR2 is FQGNSA. The CDR3 DNA reads TGTGCCAGCAGCTTAGTTGCCGGGAGCACAGATACGCAGTATTTT. As protein: CASSLVAGSTDTQYF.

This chain joins TRBV11-2 and TRBJ1-1; D may be TRBD1 (5 bases). CDR1 and CDR2 (germline): SGHAT, FQNNGV. V lost 2 bases and J 1 base, leaving 14 bases between the germline ends. This CDR3 region has 16 residues. Written as DNA, the CDR3 is TGTGCCAGCAGCTTACGGTTGCCAGGGCCGAACACTGAAGCTTTCTTT. Translation: CASSLRLPGPNTEAFF.

This clone was observed a single time. This chain joins TRBV7-6 and TRBJ1-6; possible D gene TRBD1, 5 bases. The CDR3 contains 14 residues. Between the trimmed V and J ends, which lost 5 bases and 3 bases, there was a span of 8 bases. Looked up from germline, CDR1 is SGHVS and CDR2 is FNYEAQ. CDR3 sequence (DNA): TGTGCCAGCAGCCTTGACAGCTATAATTCACCCCTCCACTTT. It specifies CASSLDSYNSPLHF.

The genes are TRBV7-9 and TRBJ1-1; D uncertain. The CDR3 is 14 amino acids. The V end was cut by 1 base, the J end by 1 base, with 7 bases between. Looked up from germline, CDR1 is SEHNR and CDR2 is FQNEAQ (reference sequence). CDR3 DNA: TGTGCCAGCAGCTTAGGTCCAAAGAACACTGAAGCTTTCTTT. It specifies CASSLGPKNTEAFF. Based on the CDR3 plus reference TRBV7-9 and TRBJ1-1, the full variable domain is DTGVSQNPRHKITKRGQNVTFRCDPISEHNRLYWYRQTLGQGPEFLTYFQNEAQLEKSRLLSDRFSAERPKGSFSTLEIQRTEQGDSAMYLCASSLGPKNTEAFFGQGTRLTVV.